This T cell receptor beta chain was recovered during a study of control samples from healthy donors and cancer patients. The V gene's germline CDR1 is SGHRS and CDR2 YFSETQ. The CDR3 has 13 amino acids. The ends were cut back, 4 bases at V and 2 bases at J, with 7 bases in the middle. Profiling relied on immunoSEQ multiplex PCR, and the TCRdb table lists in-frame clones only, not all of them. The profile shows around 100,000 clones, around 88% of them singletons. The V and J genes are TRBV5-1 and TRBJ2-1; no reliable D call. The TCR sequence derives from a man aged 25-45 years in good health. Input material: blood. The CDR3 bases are TGCGCCAGCAGCAGCGACACCTACAATGAGCAGTTCTTC. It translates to CASSSDTYNEQFF.